These 3 T cell receptor beta chains were sequenced from one sample in a study of T cells in Graves' hyperthyroidism and ophthalmopathy. TCR beta CDR3 sequences were amplified from RNA transcripts. An initial round of RT-PCR targeting the TCR CDR3 relied on the HTBI primer set. TCRdb re-analysed the multiplex PCR reads in MiXCR, keeping a single row per CDR3 protein. The table includes about 840,000 distinct CDR3 sequences, about 38% detected once. The source material was blood. The source of these receptors is a man younger than 35 with Graves' hyperthyroidism.

This clonotype was counted many times. V usage is TRBV7-8 and J usage is TRBJ2-5; 8 nucleotides match TRBD2. This CDR3 comprises 14 residues. Germline CDR1 reads SGHVS; CDR2 reads FQNEAQ. The V segment lost 2 bases and the J segment 13 bases; nucleotides outside the gene matches: 12. The CDR3 region has the DNA TGTGCCAGCAGCTTAAAGCCCCCGGCTAGCGGGCTGTACTTC. The encoded protein is CASSLKPPASGLYF.

The chain has TRBV15 and TRBJ2-5; D is possibly TRBD1 (5 bases). Trimming removed 2 bases at V and 2 bases at J, with 18 bases between. The length of the CDR3 is 17 residues. CDR1 is LNHNV and CDR2 is YYDKDF in the germline V gene (reference sequence). CDR3 sequence: CATSRMVGAYLQETQYF. The CDR3 nucleotides are TGTGCCACCAGCAGAATGGTAGGGGCTTACTTACAAGAGACCCAGTACTTC.

This clonotype was detected a few times. The chain employs TRBV5-6 and TRBJ2-5; 7 positions agree with TRBD1. Germline CDR1 and CDR2: SGHDT and YYEEEE. The CDR3 spans 14 residues. V shed 3 bases, J shed 6 bases, and the junction held 8 bases outside the gene matches. The CDR3 region is CASSSGQAMKTQYF. The CDR3 DNA reads as TGTGCCAGCAGCTCCGGACAGGCGATGAAGACCCAGTACTTC.